This is a list of T cell receptor beta chains from one sample in a study of T cell changes during pregnancy in multiple sclerosis. TCRdb's copy holds only in-frame clones and misses some; the assay was immunoSEQ multiplex PCR. Here the sample spans under 100,000 clones, around 93% being singletons. The source was peripheral blood, collected in the third trimester of pregnancy. The receptors come from a female donor with multiple sclerosis, enrolled in a pregnancy study. Each CDR3 is given with its conserved first and last residue. A D gene is named only where the DNA matches it firmly. Clone size, where shown, is once, few, many, or a class for clones that have expanded.

v_gene	j_gene	abundance	d_gene	CDR3nt	CDR3aa
TRBV18	TRBJ1-3	.	TRBD1	TGTGCCAGCTCACCTACTACCGGACAGGCCCCTTACGCTGGAAACACCATATATTTT	CASSPTTGQAPYAGNTIYF
TRBV9	TRBJ2-3	.	TRBD2	TGTGCCAGCAGCGTCGGGACTAGCGGGGGGTCAGATACGCAGTATTTT	CASSVGTSGGSDTQYF
TRBV5-1	TRBJ1-3	.	.	TGCGCCAGCAGCTTGGGGGGCAGGATCCCTGGAAACACCATATATTTT	CASSLGGRIPGNTIYF
TRBV4-1	TRBJ2-1	.	.	TGCGCCAGCAGCCAAGACCGGCAGCGAAACTCCTACAATGAGCAGTTCTTC	CASSQDRQRNSYNEQFF
TRBV29-1	TRBJ2-1	few	.	TGCAGCGCTACGGGACTGGATAATGAGCAGTTCTTC	CSATGLDNEQFF
TRBV30	TRBJ2-3	.	.	TGTGCCTGGAGTAATAGCCTACTTAATACGCAGTATTTT	CAWSNSLLNTQYF
TRBV19	TRBJ1-4	.	TRBD1	TGTGCCAGTGAACCGGGACAGGGGGGTTACGAAAAACTGTTTTTT	CASEPGQGGYEKLFF
TRBV30	TRBJ1-6	.	TRBD1	TGTGCCTCCTTGAAAGGGACAGGAGATAATTCACCCCTCCACTTT	CASLKGTGDNSPLHF
TRBV4-2	TRBJ2-1	.	.	TGTGCCAGCAGCCATCAAAGGCGGGAAAATGAGCAGTTCTTC	CASSHQRRENEQFF
TRBV7-7	TRBJ1-1	.	.	TGTGCTAGCAGCTTAGGACAGAACACTGAAGCTTTCTTT	CASSLGQNTEAFF
TRBV30	TRBJ1-3	.	.	TGTGCCTGGAGTGTACCGCGGAAGGGGCGAAGAAACACCATATATTTT	CAWSVPRKGRRNTIYF
TRBV10-1	TRBJ2-3	.	.	TGCGCCAGCCAGAGATACAGGGCAGATACGCAGTATTTT	CASQRYRADTQYF
TRBV4-1	TRBJ2-2	.	.	TGCGCCAGCAGCCAGCCTTTAGGGACATCGAACGGAGGCACCGGGGAGCTGTTTTTT	CASSQPLGTSNGGTGELFF
TRBV4-1	TRBJ1-1	once	.	TGCGCCAGCAGTCCCGGACAGTGGGACACTGAAGCTTTCTTT	CASSPGQWDTEAFF
TRBV10-3	TRBJ1-6	.	.	TGTGCCATCAAGGGGGAGTTAGGTTCACCCCTCCACTTT	CAIKGELGSPLHF
TRBV5-1	TRBJ2-7	.	TRBD1	TGCGCCAGCAGCTTGAGGGGGGACAGGGGGCTCGAGCAGTACTTC	CASSLRGDRGLEQYF
TRBV5-1	TRBJ2-5	.	.	TGCGCCAGCAGCTGGGGTGGCGGGGGCTCTCAAGAGACCCAGTACTTC	CASSWGGGGSQETQYF
TRBV27	TRBJ1-5	.	.	TGTGCCAGCAGTTTCGGGGTAGGCGGTCAGCCCCAGCATTTT	CASSFGVGGQPQHF
TRBV18	TRBJ1-2	.	.	TGTGCCAGCTCCACTGGGCAGCCAAACTATGGCTACACCTTC	CASSTGQPNYGYTF